The 24 T cell receptor beta chains below all came from one sample that was sequenced in a study of cytomegalovirus exposure and HLA in healthy donors. A multiplex PCR was run with 60 Vbeta primers and 13 Jbeta primers. Method: immunoSEQ multiplex PCR; TCRdb's copy keeps in-frame clones and lacks some. The data contain approximately 80,000 clones, 78% of them singletons. Sequencing input: PBMCs. Receptors originate from a male donor in good health and CMV-seropositive.

V is TRBV5-6 and J is TRBJ1-6, with 8 bases identical to TRBD1. V gave up 0 bases and J gave up 3 bases; unmatched junction bases: 2. The CDR3 has 16 residues. The germline V gene encodes CDR1 SGHDT and CDR2 YYEEEE. The CDR3 loop is CASSLGTGLYNSPLHF. In DNA form, the CDR3 reads TGTGCCAGCAGCTTGGGGACAGGGCTCTATAATTCACCCCTCCACTTT.

The chain joins TRBV6-6 to TRBJ2-7, with 7 bases identical to TRBD1. The V and J ends lost 2 bases and 1 base, in that order; junction bases with no gene match: 2. CDR3 length equals 14 residues. The germline V gene encodes CDR1 MNHNY and CDR2 SVGAGI (reference sequence). This CDR3 reads CASSYLTGSYEQYF. The CDR3, as DNA: TGTGCCAGCAGTTACCTGACAGGGTCCTACGAGCAGTACTTC.

There are many counts of this clone. The rearrangement uses TRBV6-1 and TRBJ1-5; D uncertain. This CDR3 region has 15 residues. Trimming stripped 8 bases from V and 4 bases from J, with 18 bases between. CDR1 is MNHNS, CDR2 SASEGT, per germline. DNA of the CDR3: TGTGCCAGCCGTGGGAATATGGGCAAAAATCAGCCCCAGCATTTT. As protein: CASRGNMGKNQPQHF.

A remark on this clone: Additional DNA sequences in this sample encode the identical CDR3. The J gene is TRBJ2-5, the V gene TRBV5-1; a possible D gene is TRBD2 (5 bases). The germline V and J ends were trimmed by 0 bases and 1 base, with 7 bases remaining between them. The CDR3 contains 14 residues. Germline V CDR1 and CDR2: SGHRS, YFSETQ. CDR3 nucleotides: TGCGCCAGCAGCTTGGGGGAGTTCCAAGAGACCCAGTACTTC. Protein: CASSLGEFQETQYF. The full variable domain, in which reference TRBV5-1 and TRBJ2-5 provide the parts outside the CDR3, is KAGVTQTPRYLIKTRGQQVTLSCSPISGHRSVSWYQQTPGQGLQFLFEYFSETQRNKGNFPGRFSGRQFSNSRSEMNVSTLELGDSALYLCASSLGEFQETQYFGPGTRLLVL.

Only one count was recorded for this clone. The gene calls are TRBV10-3 and TRBJ2-3, with 9 bases that match TRBD2. Unmatched junction bases numbered 13, after V lost 6 bases and J lost 0 bases. The CDR3 has 18 residues. CDR1 and CDR2 (germline): ENHRY, SYGVKD. The CDR3, as DNA: TGTGCCATCAGGGGAAACCCGGGACTAGCAACTAGCACAGATACGCAGTATTTT. Its protein product is CAIRGNPGLATSTDTQYF.

This clone was recorded a few times. The gene calls are TRBV7-2 and TRBJ2-7; the D gene is possibly TRBD1 (6 bases). V was clipped by 1 base and J by 0 bases, with 7 bases between them. This CDR3 contains 14 residues. The V gene's germline CDR1 is SGHTA and CDR2 FQGNSA. The CDR3 coding sequence is TGTGCCAGCAGCTTAGACAGGGCCTCCTACGAGCAGTACTTC. Its translation: CASSLDRASYEQYF.

The chain carries TRBV7-2 and TRBJ1-5; D may be TRBD1 (6 bases). Germline V CDR1 and CDR2: SGHTA, FQGNSA. V was shortened by 3 bases and J by 10 bases, with 16 bases between the two germline ends. The CDR3 has 14 amino acids. In DNA form, the CDR3 reads TGTGCCAGCAGCTTGGGGACATCCTCAGTTCCCCAGCATTTT. Translating it yields CASSLGTSSVPQHF.

The V and J genes are TRBV30 and TRBJ2-5, with unresolved D. The V and J ends lost 4 bases and 7 bases respectively, with 16 bases between them. This CDR3 is built from 13 residues. Germline CDR1 and CDR2: GTSNPN and SVGIG (reference sequence). Here the CDR3 reads CAWTERAPRTQYF. CDR3 nucleotides: TGTGCCTGGACCGAGAGAGCCCCCCGGACCCAGTACTTC. The variable domain in full, completed from reference TRBV30 and TRBJ2-5, reads SQTIHQWPATLVQPVGSPLSLECTVEGTSNPNLYWYRQAAGRGLQLLFYSVGIGQISSEVPQNLSASRPQDRQFILSSKKLLLSDSGFYLCAWTERAPRTQYFGPGTRLLVL.

The V and J genes are TRBV11-2 and TRBJ2-3, with 10 bases identical to TRBD1. Trimming took 6 bases from V and 3 from J; bases not matched to a gene: 15. The CDR3 runs to 18 residues. Germline-derived CDR1 and CDR2 are SGHAT and FQNNGV. The CDR3 bases are TGTGCCAGCAGTTTCAGACCGGGACAGGGGTTTTTAACAGATACGCAGTATTTT. This gives the protein CASSFRPGQGFLTDTQYF.

The chain links TRBV18 to TRBJ2-7; D call uncertain. The V gene lost 1 base and the J gene lost 5 bases, with 12 bases spanning the gap. Germline-derived CDR1 and CDR2 are KGHSH and LQKENI. The CDR3 totals 14 residues. The CDR3 protein is CASSPLSITNEQYF. The DNA for the CDR3 is TGTGCCAGCTCACCACTCTCCATCACAAACGAGCAGTACTTC.

V usage is TRBV5-1 and J usage is TRBJ2-5, with D possibly TRBD1 on 5 matching bases. This CDR3 has 15 residues. The germline V and J ends were trimmed by 4 bases and 4 bases, with 17 bases remaining between them. Germline V gene data show CDR1 as SGHRS and CDR2 as YFSETQ. CDR3 sequence reads: CASSLVARVGETQYF. The CDR3 bases are TGCGCCAGCAGCCTCGTTGCCAGGGTCGGAGAGACCCAGTACTTC.

The chain has TRBV9 and TRBJ1-2; D is perhaps TRBD1 (5 bases). V lost 4 bases and J 6 bases, leaving 16 bases between the germline ends. Looked up from germline, CDR1 is SGDLS and CDR2 is YYNGEE. The CDR3 loop spans 14 amino acids. CDR3 in DNA: TGTGCCAGCAGCTCCTACCGGGGGATTCATGGCTACACCTTC. Translated: CASSSYRGIHGYTF.

This clone was counted once. The gene calls are TRBV4-2 and TRBJ2-1, with D perhaps TRBD2 (5 bases). CDR3 length: 16 amino acids. The V and J ends lost 0 bases and 6 bases respectively, with 15 bases between them. Germline-derived CDR1 and CDR2 are LGHNA and YNFKEQ. CDR3 protein: CASSQDVRLLGNEQFF. The CDR3 DNA follows: TGTGCCAGCAGCCAAGATGTCAGACTATTGGGCAATGAGCAGTTCTTC.

This clone was counted between two and nine times. The chain recombines TRBV5-4 with TRBJ2-7, with D hard to call. This CDR3 has 13 amino acids. Trimming cost V 0 bases and J 0 bases, with 4 bases left between them. Looked up from germline, CDR1 is SGHNT and CDR2 is YYREEE (reference sequence). CDR3 nucleotides: TGTGCCAGCAGCTTGGCTAGCTCCTACGAGCAGTACTTC. Translating it yields CASSLASSYEQYF.

In its sample, this clone was seen a few times. This rearrangement joins TRBV15 to TRBJ2-7; 10 positions match TRBD1. This CDR3 is 16 amino acids long. V lost 0 bases and J lost 5; bases outside the gene matches: 7. Germline V gives CDR1 LNHNV, CDR2 YYDKDF (reference sequence). The CDR3: CATSRDLQTGGDEQYF. The CDR3 DNA sequence: TGTGCCACCAGCAGAGATCTTCAGACAGGGGGCGACGAGCAGTACTTC. Supplemented by reference TRBV15 and TRBJ2-7, the full variable domain reads DAMVIQNPRYQVTQFGKPVTLSCSQTLNHNVMYWYQQKSSQAPKLLFHYYDKDFNNEADTPDNFQSRRPNTSFCFLDIRSPGLGDTAMYLCATSRDLQTGGDEQYFGPGTRLTVT.

The V call is TRBV7-8, the J call TRBJ2-7; 9 positions agree with TRBD1. Trimming at V came to 5 bases and at J to 4 bases, leaving 12 bases not matched to a gene. Germline V gene data show CDR1 as SGHVS and CDR2 as FQNEAQ. The CDR3 runs to 16 residues. The CDR3 sequence is CASSLQDRGNFYEQYF. The CDR3 DNA sequence: TGTGCCAGCAGCCTACAGGACAGGGGTAACTTTTACGAGCAGTACTTC.

This clone appeared a single time. J is TRBJ2-2 and V is TRBV6-1; D gene unclear. V lost 1 base to trimming and J lost 8 bases, with 17 bases between them. The germline gives CDR1 MNHNS, CDR2 SASEGT. The CDR3 length is 16 residues. The CDR3 region is CASSEVSVPSPGELFF. The CDR3 DNA follows: TGTGCCAGCAGTGAAGTAAGCGTTCCCTCACCGGGGGAGCTGTTTTTT.

The chain combines TRBV6-4 with TRBJ2-3; a possible D gene is TRBD2 (6 bases). CDR3 length equals 15 residues. Germline CDR1 is MRHNA and CDR2 is SNTAGT. V was cut by 6 bases and J by 0 bases, with 13 bases left in between. This CDR3 reads CASSPGDTSTDTQYF. In DNA, the CDR3 is TGTGCCAGCAGCCCGGGGGATACTAGCACAGATACGCAGTATTTT.

This chain links TRBV5-1 with TRBJ2-5, with 13 bases that match TRBD2. The DNA end is a closer match to TRBJ2-7, so the J assignment may be wrong. Germline V lookup: CDR1 SGHRS, CDR2 YFSETQ. This CDR3 has 16 amino acids. CDR3 in DNA: TGCGCCAGCAGCTACGGGACTAGCGGGATCCCCTACGAGCAGTACTTC. Protein product: CASSYGTSGIPYEQYF.

The rearrangement uses TRBV5-6 and TRBJ1-1, with D perhaps TRBD1 (6 bases). Germline V CDR1 and CDR2: SGHDT, YYEEEE. The CDR3 totals 13 residues. The V and J ends lost 4 bases and 5 bases respectively, with 12 bases between them. The CDR3 here is CASSVGAVTEAFF. CDR3 in DNA: TGTGCCAGCAGCGTGGGGGCTGTAACTGAAGCTTTCTTT.

The chain employs TRBV6-5 and TRBJ2-3; D is unresolved. Germline CDR1 reads MNHEY; CDR2 reads SVGAGI. The germline V and J ends were trimmed by 6 bases and 4 bases, with 8 bases remaining between them. The CDR3 is made up of 12 amino acids. CDR3 amino acids: CASSSSSDTQYF. CDR3 coding DNA: TGTGCCAGCAGCTCGTCGTCAGATACGCAGTATTTT.

This chain uses TRBV28 with TRBJ2-4; perhaps TRBD1 as D (5 bases). The CDR3 is 16 residues long. The germline CDR1 and CDR2 sequences are MDHEN and SYDVKM. The V gene lost 5 bases and the J gene lost 3 bases, with 17 bases spanning the gap. CDR3: CASSRGGGLGKNIQYF. The CDR3 DNA reads TGTGCCAGCAGTAGGGGCGGCGGTTTGGGCAAAAACATTCAGTACTTC.

The chain is built from TRBV7-2 and TRBJ2-3, with D maybe TRBD2 (6 bases). The CDR3 has 15 residues. Germline V gene sequence: CDR1 SGHTA, CDR2 FQGNSA. V was cut by 5 bases and J by 0 bases, with 12 bases left in between. CDR3 nucleotide sequence: TGTGCCAGCAGCGCCCCGAGCGGGAGCACAGATACGCAGTATTTT. Encoded protein: CASSAPSGSTDTQYF.

The V call is TRBV10-3, the J call TRBJ2-2; 14 bases line up with TRBD2. Germline CDR1 ENHRY, CDR2 SYGVKD. The CDR3 contains 16 residues. Trimming removed 6 bases from V and 8 bases from J; junction bases left unmatched: 8. The CDR3 DNA follows: TGTGCCATCAGGCGAGGACTAGCGGGAGGCTCGGGGGAGCTGTTTTTT. Encoded protein: CAIRRGLAGGSGELFF.